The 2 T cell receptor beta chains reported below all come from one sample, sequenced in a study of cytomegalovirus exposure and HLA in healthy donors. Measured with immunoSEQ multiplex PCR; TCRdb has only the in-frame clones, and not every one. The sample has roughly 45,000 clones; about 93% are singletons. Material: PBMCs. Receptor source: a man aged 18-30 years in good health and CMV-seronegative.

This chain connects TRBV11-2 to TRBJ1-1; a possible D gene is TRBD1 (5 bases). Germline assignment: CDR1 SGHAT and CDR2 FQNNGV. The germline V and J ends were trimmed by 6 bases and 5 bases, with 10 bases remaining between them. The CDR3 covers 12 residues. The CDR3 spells CASSAGRTEAFF. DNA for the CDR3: TGTGCCAGCAGTGCAGGGAGGACTGAAGCTTTCTTT.

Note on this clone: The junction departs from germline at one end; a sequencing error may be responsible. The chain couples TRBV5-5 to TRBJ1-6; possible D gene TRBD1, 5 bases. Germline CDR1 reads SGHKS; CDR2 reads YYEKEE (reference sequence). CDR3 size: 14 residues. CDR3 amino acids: CASSLDGGRSPLHF. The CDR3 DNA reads TGTGCCAGCAGTTTGGACGGGGGAAGGTCACCCCTCCACTTT.